This T cell receptor (beta chain) was sequenced for a study of regulatory T cells in long-lasting Graves disease. Study conclusions and caveats: The TCR repertoire of persistent Graves' patients was less diverse than that of newly diagnosed ones.

Indicated time point: newly diagnosed GD, antithyroid drugs for less than 3 months. PBMCs provided the RNA from which the TCR library was made. This CDR3 has 14 amino acids. Between the trimmed V and J ends, which lost 5 bases and 2 bases, there was a span of 13 bases. Germline assignment: CDR1 SGHAT and CDR2 FQNNGV. Comment on this clonotype: As yet, its antigen is unknown.

HTBI primers from iRepertoire and Arm-PCR of CDR3 regions yielded the TCR beta libraries. One entry per CDR3 protein, called by TCRdb with MiXCR from the multiplex PCR reads. The sample has roughly 220,000 distinct CDR3 sequences; about a sixth are singletons. The sequenced sample was peripheral blood mononuclear cells (PBMCs), obtained at new diagnosis, from a patient treated with antithyroid drugs. The genes are TRBV11-2 and TRBJ2-7, with unresolved D. This sequence was found in a female donor with Graves disease. The CDR3 sequence: CASSHSGVPYEQYF. The CDR3 bases are TGTGCCAGCAGCCATAGTGGGGTTCCCTACGAGCAGTACTTC. Full variable domain (outside the CDR3, taken from reference TRBV11-2 and TRBJ2-7): EAGVAQSPRYKIIEKRQSVAFWCNPISGHATLYWYQQILGQGPKLLIQFQNNGVVDDSQLPKDRFSAERLKGVDSTLKIQPAKLEDSAVYLCASSHSGVPYEQYFGPGTRLTVT.